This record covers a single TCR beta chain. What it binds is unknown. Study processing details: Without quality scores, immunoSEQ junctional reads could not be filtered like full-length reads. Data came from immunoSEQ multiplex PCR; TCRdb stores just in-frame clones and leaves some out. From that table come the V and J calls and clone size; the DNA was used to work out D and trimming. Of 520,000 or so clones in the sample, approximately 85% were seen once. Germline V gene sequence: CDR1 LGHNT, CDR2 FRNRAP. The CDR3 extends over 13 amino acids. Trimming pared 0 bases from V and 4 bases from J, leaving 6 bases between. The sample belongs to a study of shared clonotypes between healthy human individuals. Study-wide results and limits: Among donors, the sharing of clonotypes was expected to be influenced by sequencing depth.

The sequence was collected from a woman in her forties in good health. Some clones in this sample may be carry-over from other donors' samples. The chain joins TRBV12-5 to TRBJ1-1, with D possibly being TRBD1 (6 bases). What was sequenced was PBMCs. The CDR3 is CASGLVQGTEAFF. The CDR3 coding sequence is TGTGCTAGTGGTTTGGTACAGGGCACTGAAGCTTTCTTT.